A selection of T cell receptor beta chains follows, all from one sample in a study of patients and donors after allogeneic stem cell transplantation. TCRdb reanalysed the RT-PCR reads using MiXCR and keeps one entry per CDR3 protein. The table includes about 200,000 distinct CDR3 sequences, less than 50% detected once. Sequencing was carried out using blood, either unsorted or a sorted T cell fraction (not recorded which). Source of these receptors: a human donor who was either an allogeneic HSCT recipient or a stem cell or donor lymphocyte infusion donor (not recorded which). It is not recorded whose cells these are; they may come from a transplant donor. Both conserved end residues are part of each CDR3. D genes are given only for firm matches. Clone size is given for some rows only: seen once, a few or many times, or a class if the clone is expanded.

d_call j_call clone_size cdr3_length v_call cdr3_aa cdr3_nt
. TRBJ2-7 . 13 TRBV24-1 CATSDPDGYEQYF TGTGCCACCAGTGATCCGGACGGCTACGAGCAGTACTTC
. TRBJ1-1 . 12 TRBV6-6 CASNIPNTEAFF TGTGCCAGCAATATACCGAACACTGAAGCTTTCTTT
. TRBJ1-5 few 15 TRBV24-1 CATSPTYGGNQPQHF TGTGCCACCAGCCCAACCTATGGGGGCAATCAGCCCCAGCATTTT
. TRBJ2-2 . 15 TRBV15 CATSRWDRNTGELFF TGTGCCACCAGCAGATGGGACCGGAACACCGGGGAGCTGTTTTTT
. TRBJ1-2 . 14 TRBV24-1 CATKIWAENYGYTF TGTGCCACCAAAATCTGGGCAGAGAACTATGGCTACACCTTC
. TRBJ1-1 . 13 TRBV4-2 CASSQEFNTEAFF TGTGCCAGCAGCCAAGAGTTCAACACTGAAGCTTTCTTT
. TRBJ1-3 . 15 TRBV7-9 CASSLAGSGGNTIYF TGTGCCAGCAGCTTAGCGGGCAGCGGTGGAAACACCATATATTTT
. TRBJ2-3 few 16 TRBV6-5 CASKVDGLALPDTQYF TGTGCCAGCAAAGTCGACGGCCTAGCGTTACCAGATACGCAGTATTTT
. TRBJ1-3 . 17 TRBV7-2 CASSVQYGRGAGNTIYF TGTGCCAGCAGCGTACAATACGGGAGGGGCGCTGGAAACACCATATATTTT
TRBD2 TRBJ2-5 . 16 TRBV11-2 CASSWGAGGSQETQYF TGTGCCAGCAGCTGGGGAGCGGGGGGCTCCCAAGAGACCCAGTACTTC
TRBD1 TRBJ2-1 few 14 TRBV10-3 CAISELTGVVEQFF TGTGCCATCAGTGAACTTACAGGGGTGGTTGAGCAGTTCTTC
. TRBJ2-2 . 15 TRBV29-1 CSVEVYSPTSGELFF TGCAGCGTTGAAGTCTACAGCCCAACTTCCGGGGAGCTGTTTTTT
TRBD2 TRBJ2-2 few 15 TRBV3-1 CASSWRLAGTGELFF TGTGCCAGCAGCTGGCGACTAGCAGGCACCGGGGAGCTGTTTTTT
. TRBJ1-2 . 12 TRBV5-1 CASSENISGYTF TGCGCCAGCAGCGAGAATATTTCGGGCTACACCTTC
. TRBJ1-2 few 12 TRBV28 CASSGYFYGYTF TGTGCCAGCAGCGGGTACTTCTATGGCTACACCTTC
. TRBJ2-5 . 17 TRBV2 CASSDSPSENRGETQYF TGTGCCAGCAGCGACAGTCCTAGCGAGAATAGGGGGGAGACCCAGTACTTC
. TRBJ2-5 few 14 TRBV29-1 CSVGALAGLQTQYF TGCAGCGTTGGGGCCTTGGCAGGGTTGCAGACCCAGTACTTC
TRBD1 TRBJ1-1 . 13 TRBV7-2 CASSLAAQGRAFF TGTGCCAGCAGCTTAGCGGCACAGGGGAGAGCTTTCTTT
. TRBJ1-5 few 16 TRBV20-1 CSARDSALHSNQPQHF TGCAGTGCTAGAGATAGCGCTCTCCATAGCAATCAGCCCCAGCATTTT
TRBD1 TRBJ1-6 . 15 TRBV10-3 CAISGTPGQNSPLHF TGTGCCATCAGTGGGACTCCGGGACAGAATTCACCCCTCCACTTT
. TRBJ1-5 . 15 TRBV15 CATSSDRQNNQPQHF TGTGCCACCAGCAGTGACCGACAGAACAATCAGCCCCAGCATTTT
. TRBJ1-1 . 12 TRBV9 CASSVASGEAFF TGTGCCAGCAGCGTAGCTTCGGGTGAAGCTTTCTTT
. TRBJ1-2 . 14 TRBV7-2 CASSLGGVGYGYTF TGTGCCAGCAGCTTAGGAGGGGTTGGTTATGGCTACACCTTC
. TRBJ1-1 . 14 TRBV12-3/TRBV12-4 CASSPGHRNTEAFF TGTGCCAGCAGTCCGGGACACCGGAACACTGAAGCTTTCTTT
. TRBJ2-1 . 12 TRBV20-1 CSARGIIGEQFF TGCAGTGCTAGGGGTATTATCGGTGAGCAGTTCTTC
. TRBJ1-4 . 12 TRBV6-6 CASSPGGEKLFF TGTGCCAGCAGTCCGGGGGGGGAAAAACTGTTTTTT
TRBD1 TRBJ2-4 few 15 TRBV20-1 CSASARQGPGNIQYF TGCAGTGCTAGCGCTAGACAGGGCCCGGGAAACATTCAGTACTTC
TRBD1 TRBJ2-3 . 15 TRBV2 CASSMGTASTDTQYF TGTGCCAGCAGCATGGGGACAGCTAGCACAGATACGCAGTATTTT
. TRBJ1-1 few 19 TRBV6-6 CASSYSKAPGSRANTEAFF TGTGCCAGCAGTTACTCGAAAGCGCCCGGAAGCAGAGCGAACACTGAAGCTTTCTTT
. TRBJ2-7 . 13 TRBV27 CASSPGAVYEQYF TGTGCCAGCAGCCCGGGGGCAGTCTACGAGCAGTACTTC
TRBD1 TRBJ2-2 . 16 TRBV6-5 CASSRGQGAHTGELFF TGTGCCAGCAGCAGGGGACAGGGGGCGCACACCGGGGAGCTGTTTTTT
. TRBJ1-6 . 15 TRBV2 CASRREGGGNSPLHF TGTGCCAGCAGACGCGAGGGGGGGGGCAATTCACCCCTCCACTTT
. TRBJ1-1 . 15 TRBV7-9 CASSLRGRVDTEAFF TGTGCCAGCAGCTTACGAGGGAGGGTTGACACTGAAGCTTTCTTT
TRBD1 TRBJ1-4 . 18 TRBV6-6 CASTLGWQGGRGVEKLFF TGTGCCAGCACCTTAGGCTGGCAGGGGGGAAGAGGAGTTGAAAAACTGTTTTTT
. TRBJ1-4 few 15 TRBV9 CASSPGTVSNEKLFF TGTGCCAGCAGCCCGGGGACGGTTTCTAATGAAAAACTGTTTTTT
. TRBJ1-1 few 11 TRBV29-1 CSVGHRTEAFF TGCAGCGTCGGGCATAGGACTGAAGCTTTCTTT
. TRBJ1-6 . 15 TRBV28 CASRWGESYNSPLHF TGTGCCAGCAGATGGGGGGAATCCTATAATTCACCCCTCCACTTT